This TCR beta chain was sequenced during a study of beta chain features in type 1 diabetes. Study-level results: There was a possibility that cDNA sequencing over-represented cells with high TCR expression.

Comments on this clone: The antigen remains unidentified.

Of the isolated RNA, all was reverse transcribed, and so the sequenced material was expressed TCRB transcripts. Read counts averaged roughly 3.7 million for samples of naive, central memory and regulatory T cells. Measured with immunoSEQ multiplex PCR; TCRdb has only the in-frame clones, and not every one. The sample shows 360,000 or so clones, about 20% of them seen only once. Looked up from germline, CDR1 is MGHDK and CDR2 is SYGVNS. The length of the CDR3 is 15 residues. The V gene lost 3 bases and the J gene lost 11 bases, with 19 bases spanning the gap. The rearrangement links TRBV25-1 to TRBJ1-4, with a weak D call TRBD1 (5 bases). The clonotype originates from a woman aged 18-29 years in good health. The sample consisted of naive CD4+ T cells from blood. The CDR3 DNA is TGTGCCAGCAGTGACCCCGGGACTCCCGATGGGAAACTGTTTTTT. The encoded protein is CASSDPGTPDGKLFF.